This T cell receptor (beta chain) was sequenced during a study of molecular identifiers for immune sequencing clone quantification. Naive CD8 T cell sorting was performed on the CD8+CD4-CCR7+CD45RA+ phenotype. The CDR3 covers 13 residues. V was pared by 7 bases and J by 7 bases, with 9 bases of the junction left unmatched. Germline CDR1 SQVTM, CDR2 ANQGSEA. About this clonotype: A read error may be the cause here, since a much bigger clone is one base away.

TCRdb processed the PCR reads anew with MiXCR; each CDR3 protein has one entry. The repertoire has a few hundred thousand distinct CDR3 sequences, 25% of them found once; the top ten carry under 0.85%. This TCR was sampled from a human donor in good health. Some libraries in this study had Jurkat cell RNA spiked in. The J gene is TRBJ2-1, the V gene TRBV29-1, with TRBD2 identical over 8 bases. The sequencing sample was made of naive CD8+ T cells from blood, with Jurkat cell RNA spiked in. The sample's subset: FACS-sorted CD8+CD4-CCR7+CD45RA+ naive T cells. The CDR3 DNA sequence: TGCAGCGCTATTAGCGGGATTAAAAATGAGCAGTTCTTC. This codes for CSAISGIKNEQFF.